This TCR beta chain was recorded in a study of cytomegalovirus exposure and HLA in healthy donors. Notes on the study in general: TCR beta chains numbering some 160 were designated cytomegalovirus-associated.

Primers: 60 Vbeta forward and 13 Jbeta reverse. TCRdb's copy holds only in-frame clones and misses some; the assay was immunoSEQ multiplex PCR. The top ten clones hold around 0.54% of a sample with 140,000 to 150,000 clones, roughly 87% of them seen once. The CDR3 length is 18 residues. CDR1 is SGHRS, CDR2 YFSETQ, per germline. J lost 3 bases, V lost 0 bases, and 12 bases had no gene match. Remarks on this clone: Its specificity is not known.

V usage is TRBV5-1 and J usage is TRBJ2-3, with 8 bases that match TRBD2. This sequence originates from a woman between 40 and 55 years old in good health and CMV-seronegative. Specimen: PBMCs. Written as DNA, the CDR3 is TGCGCCAGCAGCTTGGTCCCCGGGACTAGAACCCAGACAGATACGCAGTATTTT. Amino acids: CASSLVPGTRTQTDTQYF.